A selection of T cell receptor beta chains follows, all from one sample in a study of cytomegalovirus exposure and HLA in healthy donors. The method was immunoSEQ multiplex PCR; TCRdb's version includes in-frame clones alone and lacks a portion of them. In the table there are about 110,000 clones, roughly 88% of which are singletons. Specimen: PBMCs. The receptors originated from a woman aged 25 to 39 in good health and CMV-seropositive. CDR3s include the opening cysteine and the closing phenylalanine or tryptophan. D genes are given only for firm matches. Rows may omit the clone size; those that give it use once, few, many or a size class.

clone_size: -; j_call: TRBJ2-1; d_call: TRBD2; v_call: TRBV28; cdr3_nt: TGTGCCAGCAGTGGGAGGCTAGCGGGAGTAACTGGCTACAATGAGCAGTTCTTC; cdr3_aa: CASSGRLAGVTGYNEQFF
clone_size: -; j_call: TRBJ2-3; d_call: -; v_call: TRBV6-1; cdr3_nt: TGTGCCAGCTCGACTCGCCTGGGAGATACGCAGTATTTT; cdr3_aa: CASSTRLGDTQYF
clone_size: -; j_call: TRBJ2-1; d_call: TRBD2; v_call: TRBV5-6; cdr3_nt: TGTGCCAGCAGCTATCTCGGGACTAGCGGAGGTTCCTACAATGAGCAGTTCTTC; cdr3_aa: CASSYLGTSGGSYNEQFF
clone_size: -; j_call: TRBJ2-1; d_call: -; v_call: TRBV5-1; cdr3_nt: TGCGCCAGCAGCTTGACCCTAGGAAATGAGCAGTTCTTC; cdr3_aa: CASSLTLGNEQFF
clone_size: -; j_call: TRBJ2-7; d_call: -; v_call: TRBV7-9; cdr3_nt: TGTGCCAGCAGCCTAACCTACGAGCAGTACTTC; cdr3_aa: CASSLTYEQYF
clone_size: -; j_call: TRBJ1-5; d_call: -; v_call: TRBV6-6; cdr3_nt: TGTGCCAGCAGTCCCCAGGGCTATAGCAATCAGCCCCAGCATTTT; cdr3_aa: CASSPQGYSNQPQHF
clone_size: -; j_call: TRBJ1-2; d_call: -; v_call: TRBV2; cdr3_nt: TGTGCCAGCAGGAGGCGGGGGGGAGACTATGGCTACACCTTC; cdr3_aa: CASRRRGGDYGYTF
clone_size: -; j_call: TRBJ2-1; d_call: -; v_call: TRBV10-3; cdr3_nt: TGTGCCATCAGAGACTCCAAGACCTCGGTCGAGCAGTTCTTC; cdr3_aa: CAIRDSKTSVEQFF
clone_size: few; j_call: TRBJ1-1; d_call: -; v_call: TRBV5-4; cdr3_nt: TGTGCCAGCAGCTTGCCAGGGGTGAACACTGAAGCTTTCTTT; cdr3_aa: CASSLPGVNTEAFF
clone_size: -; j_call: TRBJ2-1; d_call: -; v_call: TRBV25-1; cdr3_nt: TGTGCCAGCAGTGGGCGTGGGCATGAGCAGTTCTTC; cdr3_aa: CASSGRGHEQFF
clone_size: -; j_call: TRBJ2-3; d_call: -; v_call: TRBV29-1; cdr3_nt: TGCAGCGCTCGACGGGAGATCACAGATACGCAGTATTTT; cdr3_aa: CSARREITDTQYF
clone_size: once; j_call: TRBJ2-1; d_call: -; v_call: TRBV14; cdr3_nt: TGTGCCAGCAGCCAACAGGGGTACAATGAGCAGTTCTTC; cdr3_aa: CASSQQGYNEQFF
clone_size: -; j_call: TRBJ2-2; d_call: TRBD2; v_call: TRBV27; cdr3_nt: TGTGCCAGCAGTGGTCCGGGACTAGTTGCCGGGGAGCTGTTTTTT; cdr3_aa: CASSGPGLVAGELFF
clone_size: -; j_call: TRBJ2-5; d_call: -; v_call: TRBV4-1; cdr3_nt: TGCGCCAGCAGCCAAGAGTTGGGCCTAAACCAAGAGACCCAGTACTTC; cdr3_aa: CASSQELGLNQETQYF
clone_size: -; j_call: TRBJ2-4; d_call: -; v_call: TRBV7-8; cdr3_nt: TGTGCCAGCAGCCCATCAGGGATGGGCATTCAGTACTTC; cdr3_aa: CASSPSGMGIQYF
clone_size: -; j_call: TRBJ2-7; d_call: TRBD1; v_call: TRBV6-1; cdr3_nt: TGTGCCAGCAGTGGCCGGGACAGGGACCACGAGCAGTACTTC; cdr3_aa: CASSGRDRDHEQYF
clone_size: -; j_call: TRBJ2-2; d_call: -; v_call: TRBV6-5; cdr3_nt: TGTGCCAGCAGTTACCTAGCCGGGGAGCTGTTTTTT; cdr3_aa: CASSYLAGELFF
clone_size: -; j_call: TRBJ1-6; d_call: -; v_call: TRBV27; cdr3_nt: TGTGCCAGCAGTTCTCCTCTGGAGGCCCTCCACTTT; cdr3_aa: CASSSPLEALHF
clone_size: once; j_call: TRBJ2-7; d_call: -; v_call: TRBV5-6; cdr3_nt: TGTGCCAGCAGCTCGGGGGTCCCCTACGAGCAGTACTTC; cdr3_aa: CASSSGVPYEQYF
clone_size: -; j_call: TRBJ2-2; d_call: TRBD2; v_call: TRBV4-2; cdr3_nt: TGTGCCAGCAGCCAAGAGTTAGCGGGGGGATTGGTCGGGGAGCTGTTTTTT; cdr3_aa: CASSQELAGGLVGELFF
clone_size: once; j_call: TRBJ2-2; d_call: -; v_call: TRBV19; cdr3_nt: TGTGCCAGTAGTATAGTTTATCCCGGGGAGCTGTTTTTT; cdr3_aa: CASSIVYPGELFF
clone_size: -; j_call: TRBJ1-1; d_call: TRBD1; v_call: TRBV25-1; cdr3_nt: TGTGCCAGCAGTGGACAGGGGGCGCAAGCTTTCTTT; cdr3_aa: CASSGQGAQAFF
clone_size: -; j_call: TRBJ2-3; d_call: -; v_call: TRBV5-1; cdr3_nt: TGCGCCAGCAGCTTGGCTTCAGATACGCAGTATTTT; cdr3_aa: CASSLASDTQYF
clone_size: -; j_call: TRBJ1-1; d_call: TRBD1; v_call: TRBV28; cdr3_nt: TGTGCCAGCAGCACGGGACAGGCAATCACTGAAGCTTTCTTT; cdr3_aa: CASSTGQAITEAFF
clone_size: -; j_call: TRBJ2-5; d_call: TRBD1; v_call: TRBV28; cdr3_nt: TGTGCCAGCAGGAGAGCCGGGACAGCTTATTACCAAGAGACCCAGTACTTC; cdr3_aa: CASRRAGTAYYQETQYF
clone_size: -; j_call: TRBJ2-2; d_call: -; v_call: TRBV28; cdr3_nt: TGTGCCAGCAGTTTTATCTTTGGTAGAGGGGGAAAGGGCGGGGAGCTGTTTTTT; cdr3_aa: CASSFIFGRGGKGGELFF
clone_size: -; j_call: TRBJ2-1; d_call: -; v_call: TRBV11-2; cdr3_nt: TGTGCCAGCAGCTCAGGGTACAATGAGCAGTTCTTC; cdr3_aa: CASSSGYNEQFF
clone_size: -; j_call: TRBJ1-4; d_call: -; v_call: TRBV18; cdr3_nt: TGTGCCAGCTCACCACCGGAGTCTCGTGAAAAACTGTTTTTT; cdr3_aa: CASSPPESREKLFF
clone_size: -; j_call: TRBJ2-7; d_call: -; v_call: TRBV28; cdr3_nt: TGTGCCAGCAGTTTAGTTCTAGCTAAGATGAGCGAGCAGTACTTC; cdr3_aa: CASSLVLAKMSEQYF
clone_size: -; j_call: TRBJ2-7; d_call: TRBD2; v_call: TRBV6-5; cdr3_nt: TGTGCCAGCAGAAGGACTAGCGGCACCTACGAGCAGTACTTC; cdr3_aa: CASRRTSGTYEQYF
clone_size: -; j_call: TRBJ2-3; d_call: -; v_call: TRBV4-2; cdr3_nt: TGTGCCAGCAGCCAAGGGGCGGCCCATGGGACTACAGATACGCAGTATTTT; cdr3_aa: CASSQGAAHGTTDTQYF
clone_size: -; j_call: TRBJ2-7; d_call: TRBD1; v_call: TRBV2; cdr3_nt: TGTGCCAGCAGCCAGGACAGGGCCTCCTACGAGCAGTACTTC; cdr3_aa: CASSQDRASYEQYF
clone_size: -; j_call: TRBJ2-3; d_call: -; v_call: TRBV7-2; cdr3_nt: TGTGCCAGCAGCTTAGCCCTATCTAGCACAGATACGCAGTATTTT; cdr3_aa: CASSLALSSTDTQYF
clone_size: -; j_call: TRBJ2-3; d_call: -; v_call: TRBV5-1; cdr3_nt: TGCGCCAGCAGTTTTAGCGGTGCGGGCGATACGCAGTATTTT; cdr3_aa: CASSFSGAGDTQYF
clone_size: -; j_call: TRBJ1-2; d_call: TRBD1; v_call: TRBV5-1; cdr3_nt: TGCGCCAGCAGCCAGGGACAGGGGGCGTATGGCTACACCTTC; cdr3_aa: CASSQGQGAYGYTF
clone_size: -; j_call: TRBJ1-5; d_call: TRBD1; v_call: TRBV19; cdr3_nt: TGTGCCAGTAGTTACTCAGGGGGACCAAATAGCAATCAGCCCCAGCATTTT; cdr3_aa: CASSYSGGPNSNQPQHF
clone_size: -; j_call: TRBJ1-2; d_call: TRBD1; v_call: TRBV10-3; cdr3_nt: TGTGCCACCAGACAGGGGAATGGCTACACCTTC; cdr3_aa: CATRQGNGYTF
clone_size: -; j_call: TRBJ2-7; d_call: -; v_call: TRBV9; cdr3_nt: TGTGCCAGCAGCGTGGGCGGGGACGCGTTGAGAGAGCAGTACTTC; cdr3_aa: CASSVGGDALREQYF
clone_size: -; j_call: TRBJ1-1; d_call: -; v_call: TRBV7-9; cdr3_nt: TGTGCCAGCACCGCCTCCAAGGAGAGGAACACTGAAGCTTTCTTT; cdr3_aa: CASTASKERNTEAFF
clone_size: -; j_call: TRBJ2-6; d_call: -; v_call: TRBV2; cdr3_nt: TGTGCCAGCAGGGACCGGGGAGTAGGGGCCAACGTCCTGACTTTC; cdr3_aa: CASRDRGVGANVLTF
clone_size: -; j_call: TRBJ2-7; d_call: TRBD2; v_call: TRBV7-8; cdr3_nt: TGTGCCAGCAGCTTAGGGGACTATAAAAAATCCAGTCCTTCCGAGCAGTACTTC; cdr3_aa: CASSLGDYKKSSPSEQYF
clone_size: -; j_call: TRBJ2-5; d_call: TRBD2; v_call: TRBV27; cdr3_nt: TGTGCCAGCAGTTTCACCGGCCGGGGGAGGGAGGAGACCCAGTACTTC; cdr3_aa: CASSFTGRGREETQYF
clone_size: -; j_call: TRBJ2-3; d_call: TRBD1; v_call: TRBV5-1; cdr3_nt: TGCGCCAGCAGCTTGGGCGACAGGGGGGGCACAGATACGCAGTATTTT; cdr3_aa: CASSLGDRGGTDTQYF
clone_size: -; j_call: TRBJ2-3; d_call: TRBD2; v_call: TRBV7-3; cdr3_nt: TGTGCCAGCAGCTTAGGAGCGGGAGGGCCGGTAGATACGCAGTATTTT; cdr3_aa: CASSLGAGGPVDTQYF
clone_size: -; j_call: TRBJ2-3; d_call: -; v_call: TRBV4-1; cdr3_nt: TGCGCCAGCAGCCAAATGCTCGGGGTAGCCCTTAACACAGATACGCAGTATTTT; cdr3_aa: CASSQMLGVALNTDTQYF
clone_size: -; j_call: TRBJ2-1; d_call: -; v_call: TRBV5-5; cdr3_nt: TGTGCCAGCAGCTTCACTTCTGAGCAGTTCTTC; cdr3_aa: CASSFTSEQFF
clone_size: -; j_call: TRBJ2-3; d_call: -; v_call: TRBV5-6; cdr3_nt: TGTGCCAGCAGCTACGAGCGGACAGCCCTCGGGTATTTT; cdr3_aa: CASSYERTALGYF
clone_size: -; j_call: TRBJ2-2; d_call: -; v_call: TRBV27; cdr3_nt: TGTGCCAGCAGCTCCATCAGGGGTAGCACCGGGGAGCTGTTTTTT; cdr3_aa: CASSSIRGSTGELFF
clone_size: -; j_call: TRBJ1-4; d_call: -; v_call: TRBV13; cdr3_nt: TGTGCCAGCAGCTTGGGGGGGAATGAAAAACTGTTTTTT; cdr3_aa: CASSLGGNEKLFF
clone_size: -; j_call: TRBJ2-7; d_call: TRBD2; v_call: TRBV5-1; cdr3_nt: TGCGCCAGCAGCTTGTTGCTAGCGGAAACCTACGAGCAGTACTTC; cdr3_aa: CASSLLLAETYEQYF
clone_size: -; j_call: TRBJ2-7; d_call: TRBD2; v_call: TRBV5-1; cdr3_nt: TGCGCCAGCAGCTTGTCTAGCGGGAGAGTCCTCTACGAGCAGTACTTC; cdr3_aa: CASSLSSGRVLYEQYF
clone_size: -; j_call: TRBJ2-7; d_call: -; v_call: TRBV4-1; cdr3_nt: TGCGCCAGCAGCCAAGTGGGGGCCGTTGGCGAGCAGTACTTC; cdr3_aa: CASSQVGAVGEQYF